In this sample, the clone carrying this TCR beta chain turned up a few times. Its antigen remains unknown. CDR3 length: 13 residues. Germline V gives CDR1 ENHRY, CDR2 SYGVKD. V was pared by 2 bases and J by 0 bases, with 5 bases between. A template switching step contributed a universal primer site, while unique molecular identifiers were present in the cDNA. In TCRdb, the 5' RACE reads were re-called with MiXCR into one record per CDR3 protein. This repertoire shows 690,000 or so distinct CDR3 sequences, approximately 6.1% found once; its top ten account for under 2%. The data stem from a study of identical twins. Findings and limits, study-wide: Diverse VJ usage suggested most zero-insertion clonotypes were not invariant T cells. The models systematically underestimated how much out-of-frame TCR alpha was shared in monozygotic twins.

The source is a man aged 18-30 years in good health. The sequenced material came from naive T cells sorted from blood. The genes are TRBV10-3 and TRBJ2-7; D may be TRBD2 (5 bases). DNA of the CDR3: TGTGCCATCAGTGAGCGGGACTCCTACGAGCAGTACGTC. This gives the protein CAISERDSYEQYV.